One and the same sample provided the 27 T cell receptor beta chains below, sequenced in a study of blood T cell repertoires in COVID-19. The method was immunoSEQ multiplex PCR; TCRdb's version includes in-frame clones alone and lacks a portion of them. The sample gives about 150,000 clones, roughly 86% of which show up once; nearly 0.95% is in the top ten. Sequences were obtained from peripheral blood. The source is a woman in her forties or fifties with acute or convalescent COVID-19.

The chain combines TRBV5-4 with TRBJ1-4, with D tentatively TRBD1 (6 bases). V was clipped by 4 bases and J by 5 bases, with 15 bases between them. Germline lookup yields CDR1 SGHNT and CDR2 YYREEE (reference sequence). The CDR3 is 15 residues long. This CDR3 reads CASSGATGNNEKLFF. The CDR3 coding sequence is TGTGCCAGCAGCGGGGCTACAGGGAACAATGAAAAACTGTTTTTT. Full variable domain (remainder filled in from reference TRBV5-4 and TRBJ1-4): ETGVTQSPTHLIKTRGQQVTLRCSSQSGHNTVSWYQQALGQGPQFIFQYYREEENGRGNFPPRFSGLQFPNYSSELNVNALELDDSALYLCASSGATGNNEKLFFGSGTQLSVL.

This rearrangement joins TRBV6-5 to TRBJ1-2; 9 nucleotides agree with TRBD1. Trimming cost V 5 bases and J 7 bases; bases outside gene matches: 5. Germline V CDR1 and CDR2: MNHEY, SVGAGI. The CDR3 has 13 residues. The CDR3 coding sequence is TGTGCCAGCAGTCCGGGACAGGGCTCTGGCTACACCTTC. This sequence encodes CASSPGQGSGYTF.

This clone was counted a single time. This chain joins TRBV5-1 and TRBJ2-1, with 10 bases fitting TRBD2. The germline CDR1 and CDR2 sequences are SGHRS and YFSETQ. The trim removed 4 bases at V and 4 bases at J, leaving 17 bases unmatched. The CDR3 covers 19 residues. CDR3 region: CASSIDSSGGFVTYNEQFF. CDR3 DNA: TGCGCCAGCAGCATCGATTCTAGCGGGGGTTTTGTGACTTACAATGAGCAGTTCTTC.

The CDR3 region is CASSGALAGGYNEQFF. The CDR3 region has the DNA TGTGCCAGCAGTGGGGCCCTAGCGGGGGGATACAATGAGCAGTTCTTC. V is TRBV27 and J is TRBJ2-1; 11 nucleotides align to TRBD2. The CDR3 extends over 16 amino acids. J was trimmed by 4 bases and V by 5 bases; bases with no gene match: 7. In germline, CDR1 is MNHEY, CDR2 SMNVEV (reference sequence).

This clone was seen a single time. The V call is TRBV18, the J call TRBJ1-6, with D tentatively TRBD1 (6 bases). V was pared by 5 bases and J by 8 bases, with 10 bases between. Germline V gives CDR1 KGHSH, CDR2 LQKENI. The CDR3 contains 13 residues. The CDR3 DNA follows: TGTGCCAGCTCAGGGGGCGCGGATTCACCCCTCCACTTT. Amino acids: CASSGGADSPLHF.

The V call is TRBV6-6, the J call TRBJ1-5; a weak D match, TRBD1 (5 bases). This CDR3 region has 16 residues. Germline CDR1 and CDR2: MNHNY and SVGAGI (reference sequence). V dropped 5 bases and J dropped 1 base, with 15 bases sitting between them. The CDR3 DNA reads as TGTGCCAGCAGTCCCCCCGTGGGGCGGAGCAATCAGCCCCAGCATTTT. Encoded protein: CASSPPVGRSNQPQHF.

CDR3 bases: TGCGCCAGCAGCTTGGAAGCTAGCGGGGGTTACAATGAGCAGTTCTTC. Translating gives CASSLEASGGYNEQFF. V and J are TRBV5-1 and TRBJ2-1; 10 bases agree with TRBD2. This CDR3 has 16 residues. CDR1 SGHRS and CDR2 YFSETQ come from the germline V gene. With 0 bases clipped from V and 4 bases from J, the junction kept 4 bases outside the gene matches.

In its sample, this clone was seen a few times. The chain is built from TRBV6-1 and TRBJ2-6; TRBD2 is a possible D gene (6 bases). Germline V gives CDR1 MNHNS, CDR2 SASEGT. Trimming shortened V by 1 base and J by 1 base, and 8 bases separated the two germline ends. The CDR3 is 16 amino acids. In DNA form, the CDR3 reads TGTGCCAGCAGTGAAGATGGGGGGTCTGGGGCCAACGTCCTGACTTTC. Protein: CASSEDGGSGANVLTF.

The rearrangement links TRBV4-2 to TRBJ2-3, with D possibly matching TRBD1 (6 bases). The length of the CDR3 is 16 residues. Trimming stripped 5 bases from V and 0 bases from J, with 15 bases between. CDR1 is LGHNA, CDR2 YNFKEQ, per germline. CDR3 nucleotides: TGTGCCAGCAGCTCTCGGACAGTCCCTAGCACAGATACGCAGTATTTT. Encoded protein: CASSSRTVPSTDTQYF.

CDR3 coding DNA: TGTGCCAGCAGCTCTTCAGGGAGGCGGTACTTC. Its translation: CASSSSGRRYF. This chain joins TRBV9 and TRBJ2-4; perhaps TRBD2 as D (6 bases). Trimming removed 4 bases at V and 15 bases at J, with 14 bases between. The CDR3 contains 11 residues. The germline V gene encodes CDR1 SGDLS and CDR2 YYNGEE.

This chain joins TRBV6-5 and TRBJ2-2; possibly TRBD1 for D (5 bases). With 5 bases removed from V and 7 bases from J, the gap between germline ends came to 11 bases. The CDR3 contains 13 residues. The germline V gene encodes CDR1 MNHEY and CDR2 SVGAGI. CDR3 residues: CASSPGRGGELFF. The CDR3 coding sequence is TGTGCCAGCAGTCCCGGAAGGGGCGGGGAGCTGTTTTTT.

The chain employs TRBV11-2 and TRBJ1-4, with 8 bases matching TRBD1. Germline assignment: CDR1 SGHAT and CDR2 FQNNGV. Trimming took 5 bases from V and 4 from J; bases not matched to a gene: 6. The CDR3 has 15 amino acids. The CDR3 loop is CASSAWTGYNEKLFF. CDR3 in DNA: TGTGCCAGCAGCGCTTGGACAGGGTATAATGAAAAACTGTTTTTT. Full variable domain (missing parts from reference TRBV11-2 and TRBJ1-4): EAGVAQSPRYKIIEKRQSVAFWCNPISGHATLYWYQQILGQGPKLLIQFQNNGVVDDSQLPKDRFSAERLKGVDSTLKIQPAKLEDSAVYLCASSAWTGYNEKLFFGSGTQLSVL.

The chain joins TRBV19 to TRBJ2-1, with 10 bases fitting TRBD2. This CDR3 is built from 12 residues. Losses at the gene ends were 5 bases for V and 15 bases for J; bases not matched to a gene: 7. In germline, CDR1 is LNHDA, CDR2 SQIVND (reference sequence). This CDR3 reads CASSFLAGDPFF. The CDR3 bases are TGTGCCAGTAGTTTTCTAGCGGGAGATCCGTTCTTC.

The chain has TRBV6-5 and TRBJ2-7, with 7 positions matching TRBD1. The junction had 1 base not matched to a gene; V was cut back by 5 bases and J by 3 bases. Per germline, CDR1 MNHEY and CDR2 SVGAGI. This CDR3 has 12 residues. The CDR3 here is CASSPGGYEQYF. For the CDR3, the DNA is TGTGCCAGCAGTCCAGGGGGCTACGAGCAGTACTTC.

The V and J genes are TRBV7-9 and TRBJ2-1; perhaps TRBD1 as D (6 bases). This CDR3 spans 15 amino acids. CDR1 and CDR2 from the germline V gene are SEHNR and FQNEAQ (reference sequence). V was pared by 1 base and J by 6 bases, with 13 bases between. In nucleotides, the CDR3 is TGTGCCAGCAGCTTAGGGGGGCAGCCTGTCAATGAGCAGTTCTTC. Encoded protein: CASSLGGQPVNEQFF. Variable domain in full (rest from reference TRBV7-9 and TRBJ2-1): DTGVSQNPRHKITKRGQNVTFRCDPISEHNRLYWYRQTLGQGPEFLTYFQNEAQLEKSRLLSDRFSAERPKGSFSTLEIQRTEQGDSAMYLCASSLGGQPVNEQFFGPGTRLTVL.

The chain employs TRBV19 and TRBJ2-2; possible D gene TRBD2, 7 bases. CDR1 and CDR2 (germline): LNHDA, SQIVND (reference sequence). Deletions cut 2 bases from V and 7 bases from J, with 14 bases between. The CDR3 loop spans 15 amino acids. The CDR3 DNA reads as TGTGCCAGTAGTATAAATGGGGGGGCTGGCGGGGAGCTGTTTTTT. It translates to CASSINGGAGGELFF.

This chain joins TRBV19 and TRBJ2-7; 7 nucleotides match TRBD1. Germline CDR1 reads LNHDA; CDR2 reads SQIVND (reference sequence). Unmatched junction bases numbered 0, after V lost 1 base and J lost 3 bases. CDR3 length: 13 amino acids. CDR3 amino acids: CASSIGQGYEQYF. In DNA form, the CDR3 reads TGTGCCAGTAGTATAGGACAGGGCTACGAGCAGTACTTC. The whole variable domain, filled in from reference TRBV19 and TRBJ2-7, reads DGGITQSPKYLFRKEGQNVTLSCEQNLNHDAMYWYRQDPGQGLRLIYYSQIVNDFQKGDIAEGYSVSREKKESFPLTVTSAQKNPTAFYLCASSIGQGYEQYFGPGTRLTVT.

The chain couples TRBV12-5 to TRBJ1-1; D not certain. Germline V lookup: CDR1 LGHNT, CDR2 FRNRAP. The V end lost 7 bases, the J end lost 6 bases, and 12 bases lay between the germline ends. The CDR3 is made up of 12 amino acids. The CDR3 loop reads CASVVSSAEAFF. The CDR3 DNA is TGTGCTAGTGTTGTGTCTTCAGCTGAAGCTTTCTTT. Full variable domain (missing parts from reference TRBV12-5 and TRBJ1-1): DARVTQTPRHKVTEMGQEVTMRCQPILGHNTVFWYRQTMMQGLELLAYFRNRAPLDDSGMPKDRFSAEMPDATLATLKIQPSEPRDSAVYFCASVVSSAEAFFGQGTRLTVV.

The chain has TRBV28 and TRBJ2-3, with a possible D match to TRBD2 (5 bases). The ends were cut back, 6 bases at V and 2 bases at J, with 12 bases in the middle. Germline V gene data show CDR1 as MDHEN and CDR2 as SYDVKM. The CDR3 is 14 residues long. CDR3 region: CASSERGITDTQYF. CDR3 DNA: TGTGCCAGCAGCGAACGGGGAATCACAGATACGCAGTATTTT. Full variable domain (missing parts from reference TRBV28 and TRBJ2-3): DVKVTQSSRYLVKRTGEKVFLECVQDMDHENMFWYRQDPGLGLRLIYFSYDVKMKEKGDIPEGYSVSREKKERFSLILESASTNQTSMYLCASSERGITDTQYFGPGTRLTVL.

The chain combines TRBV11-3 with TRBJ2-7; perhaps TRBD2 as D (5 bases). V was trimmed by 1 base and J by 4 bases, leaving 11 bases between them. Per germline, CDR1 SGHNT and CDR2 YENEEA. There are 14 residues in the CDR3. The CDR3 protein is CASSLGGSGYEQYF. CDR3 DNA sequence: TGTGCCAGCAGCTTAGGTGGGAGTGGATACGAGCAGTACTTC.

V and J are TRBV11-3 and TRBJ2-7, with TRBD1 matching 9 bases. Germline CDR1 is SGHNT and CDR2 is YENEEA. The CDR3 contains 15 residues. After removal of 5 bases from V and 2 bases from J, the junction contained 7 bases not matched to a gene. CDR3 in amino acids: CASSLGQGSPYEQYF. CDR3 DNA sequence: TGTGCCAGCAGCCTAGGACAGGGGAGCCCCTACGAGCAGTACTTC.

This chain links TRBV6-2 or TRBV6-3 with TRBJ2-7; 9 bases match TRBD1. CDR1 and CDR2 (germline): MNHEY, SVGEGT. V dropped 2 bases and J dropped 4; count of bases not matched to a gene: 12. This CDR3 is 17 amino acids long. This chain's CDR3 is CASSYPPGQGPRYEQYF. The CDR3 DNA reads as TGTGCCAGCAGTTACCCCCCGGGACAGGGACCTAGATACGAGCAGTACTTC.

The chain joins TRBV5-4 to TRBJ2-1; TRBD2 matches 12 bases. J lost 9 bases, V lost 4 bases, and 2 bases had no gene match. There are 13 residues in the CDR3. Germline-derived CDR1 and CDR2 are SGHNT and YYREEE (reference sequence). In nucleotides, the CDR3 is TGTGCCAGCAGCCCGACTAGCGGGGGTGAGCAGTTCTTC. This translates into CASSPTSGGEQFF.

The chain couples TRBV11-2 to TRBJ2-3, with 7 bases aligning to TRBD1. J gave up 8 bases and V 5 bases, and 4 bases lay outside the gene matches. The CDR3 is made up of 12 amino acids. Germline V gene data show CDR1 as SGHAT and CDR2 as FQNNGV. The chain's CDR3 is CASSETGFTQYF. The CDR3 bases are TGTGCCAGCAGCGAGACAGGGTTTACGCAGTATTTT.

The genes are TRBV6-5 and TRBJ2-1; 10 bases are shared with TRBD2. This CDR3 has 14 amino acids. Germline V gene sequence: CDR1 MNHEY, CDR2 SVGAGI. V shed 5 bases, J shed 7 bases, and the junction held 5 bases outside the gene matches. The CDR3 reads CASSQRGGRNEQFF. CDR3 DNA: TGTGCCAGCAGTCAGCGGGGGGGCCGGAATGAGCAGTTCTTC.

The chain uses TRBV19 and TRBJ2-7, with D possibly being TRBD2 (5 bases). The CDR3 is made up of 14 amino acids. V dropped 6 bases and J dropped 0 bases, with 12 bases sitting between them. Germline V lookup: CDR1 LNHDA, CDR2 SQIVND (reference sequence). The CDR3 protein is CASSKGLVSYEQYF. CDR3 nucleotide sequence: TGTGCCAGTAGCAAAGGACTGGTCTCCTACGAGCAGTACTTC.

The chain combines TRBV4-1 with TRBJ1-1, with 7 bases lining up with TRBD1. The germline V gene encodes CDR1 MGHRA and CDR2 YSYEKL. This CDR3 is built from 14 residues. With 5 bases clipped from V and 0 bases from J, the junction kept 3 bases outside the gene matches. Here the CDR3 DNA reads TGCGCCAGCAGCTGGGGACAGATGAACACTGAAGCTTTCTTT. Amino acids: CASSWGQMNTEAFF.